This T cell receptor beta chain is drawn from a study of long-term antiretroviral therapy in people with HIV. Assay version v3.0 of immunoSEQ was used, and it was run at survey level. For every sample, sequencing targeted roughly 40,000-55,000 T-cell genomes. Profiled with immunoSEQ multiplex PCR; TCRdb holds only in-frame clones, not every one. The data contain around 19,000 clones, approximately 86% of them singletons. General study findings and limits: Diversity rose after ART but stayed below transplant donor controls.

This clone showed up just once. Its matching antigen is unknown. There are 14 residues in the CDR3. Germline loops: CDR1 MDHEN, CDR2 SYDVKM. The V end lost 2 bases, the J end lost 1 base, and 8 bases lay between the germline ends. The J gene is TRBJ1-1, the V gene TRBV28; D is undetermined. The TCR sequence derives from a man between 40 and 49 years old with HIV. Here the sequenced sample was unsorted PBMCs, taken 2.4 years after starting antiretroviral therapy. CDR3 nucleotides: TGTGCCAGCAGTTTAATTAGGGCGAACACTGAAGCTTTCTTT. This codes for CASSLIRANTEAFF. Drawing the rest from reference TRBV28 and TRBJ1-1, the complete variable domain is DVKVTQSSRYLVKRTGEKVFLECVQDMDHENMFWYRQDPGLGLRLIYFSYDVKMKEKGDIPEGYSVSREKKERFSLILESASTNQTSMYLCASSLIRANTEAFFGQGTRLTVV.